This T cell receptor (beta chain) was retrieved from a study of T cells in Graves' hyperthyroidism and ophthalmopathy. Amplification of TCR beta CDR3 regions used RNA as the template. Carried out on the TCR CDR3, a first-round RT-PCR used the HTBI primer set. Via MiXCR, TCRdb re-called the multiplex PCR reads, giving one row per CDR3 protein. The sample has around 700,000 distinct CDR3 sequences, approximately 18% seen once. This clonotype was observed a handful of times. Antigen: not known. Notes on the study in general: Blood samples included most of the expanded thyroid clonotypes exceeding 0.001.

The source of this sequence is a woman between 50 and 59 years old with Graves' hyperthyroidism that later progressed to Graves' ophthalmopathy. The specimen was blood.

The CDR3 DNA reads as TGTGCCAGTAGTATCATCATTCCCCGGGGCCTCGATCAGCCCCAGCATTTT. Translation: CASSIIIPRGLDQPQHF. The rearrangement joins TRBV19 to TRBJ1-5, with D possibly being TRBD1 (5 bases). Germline V CDR1 and CDR2: LNHDA, SQIVND (reference sequence). The CDR3 sequence is 17 residues long. Deletions cut 3 bases from V and 5 bases from J, with 20 bases between.